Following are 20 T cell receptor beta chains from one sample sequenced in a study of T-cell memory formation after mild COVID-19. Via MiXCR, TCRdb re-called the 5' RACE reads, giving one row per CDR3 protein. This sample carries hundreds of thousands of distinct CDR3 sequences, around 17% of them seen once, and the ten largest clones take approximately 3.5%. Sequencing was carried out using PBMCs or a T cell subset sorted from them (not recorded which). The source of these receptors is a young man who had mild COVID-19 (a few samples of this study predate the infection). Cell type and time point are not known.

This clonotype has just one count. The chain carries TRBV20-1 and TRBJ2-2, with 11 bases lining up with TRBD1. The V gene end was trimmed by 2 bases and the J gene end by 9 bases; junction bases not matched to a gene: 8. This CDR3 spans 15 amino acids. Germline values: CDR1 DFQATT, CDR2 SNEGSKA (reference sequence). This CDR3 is CSARPGQGAGWELFF. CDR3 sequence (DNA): TGCAGTGCTAGACCAGGACAGGGGGCCGGATGGGAGCTGTTTTTT.

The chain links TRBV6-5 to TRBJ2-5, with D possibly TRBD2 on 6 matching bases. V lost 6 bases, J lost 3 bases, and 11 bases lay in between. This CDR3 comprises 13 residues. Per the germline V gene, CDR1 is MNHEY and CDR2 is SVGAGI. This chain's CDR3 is CASSYGGEETQYF. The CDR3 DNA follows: TGTGCCAGCAGCTATGGAGGGGAAGAGACCCAGTACTTC.

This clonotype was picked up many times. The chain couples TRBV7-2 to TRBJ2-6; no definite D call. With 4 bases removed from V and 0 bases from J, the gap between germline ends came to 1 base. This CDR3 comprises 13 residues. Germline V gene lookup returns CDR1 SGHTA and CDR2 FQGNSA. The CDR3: CASSYSGANVLTF. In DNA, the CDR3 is TGTGCCAGCAGCTACTCTGGGGCCAACGTCCTGACTTTC.

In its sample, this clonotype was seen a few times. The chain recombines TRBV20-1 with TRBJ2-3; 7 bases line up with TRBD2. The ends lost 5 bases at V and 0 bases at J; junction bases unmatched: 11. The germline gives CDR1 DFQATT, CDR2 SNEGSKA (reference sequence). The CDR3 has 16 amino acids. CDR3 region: CSAALRAGASTDTQYF. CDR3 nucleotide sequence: TGCAGTGCTGCCCTCCGGGCGGGAGCAAGCACAGATACGCAGTATTTT.

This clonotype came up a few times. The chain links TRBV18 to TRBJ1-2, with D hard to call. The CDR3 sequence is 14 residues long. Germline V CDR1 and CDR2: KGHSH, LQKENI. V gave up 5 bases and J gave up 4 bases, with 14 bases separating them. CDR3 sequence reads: CASSSSSMSYGYTF. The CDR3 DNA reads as TGTGCCAGCTCATCGAGCTCAATGTCCTATGGCTACACCTTC.

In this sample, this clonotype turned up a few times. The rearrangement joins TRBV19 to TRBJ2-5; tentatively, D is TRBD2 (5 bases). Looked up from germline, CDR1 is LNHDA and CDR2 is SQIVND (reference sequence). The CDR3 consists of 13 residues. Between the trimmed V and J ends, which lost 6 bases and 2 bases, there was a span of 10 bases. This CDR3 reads CASSVGLQETQYF. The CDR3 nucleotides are TGTGCCAGTAGCGTAGGACTTCAAGAGACCCAGTACTTC.

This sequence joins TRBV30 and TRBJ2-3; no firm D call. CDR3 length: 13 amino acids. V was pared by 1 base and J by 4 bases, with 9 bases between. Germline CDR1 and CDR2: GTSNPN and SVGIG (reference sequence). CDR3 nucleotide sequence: TGTGCCTGGAGTGAGCCGGGCTCAGATACGCAGTATTTT. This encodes CAWSEPGSDTQYF.

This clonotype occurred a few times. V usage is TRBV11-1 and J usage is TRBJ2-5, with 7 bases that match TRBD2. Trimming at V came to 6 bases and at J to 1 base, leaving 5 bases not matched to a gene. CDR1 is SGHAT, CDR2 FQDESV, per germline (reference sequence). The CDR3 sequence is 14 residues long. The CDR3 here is CASREGLVQETQYF. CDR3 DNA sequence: TGTGCCAGCAGAGAAGGACTAGTCCAAGAGACCCAGTACTTC.

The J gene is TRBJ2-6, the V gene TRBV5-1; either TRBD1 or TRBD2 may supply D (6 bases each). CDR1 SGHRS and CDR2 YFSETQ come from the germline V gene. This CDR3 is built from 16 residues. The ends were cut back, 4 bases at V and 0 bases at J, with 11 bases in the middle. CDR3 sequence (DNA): TGCGCCAGCAGCAGGAGGGGGGACTCTGGGGCCAACGTCCTGACTTTC. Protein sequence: CASSRRGDSGANVLTF. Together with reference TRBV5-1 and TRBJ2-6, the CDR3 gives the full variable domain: KAGVTQTPRYLIKTRGQQVTLSCSPISGHRSVSWYQQTPGQGLQFLFEYFSETQRNKGNFPGRFSGRQFSNSRSEMNVSTLELGDSALYLCASSRRGDSGANVLTFGAGSRLTVL.

In DNA form, the CDR3 reads TGTGCCAGCAGGTCTATGGCGGGGGGCAGGTTCTTC. Amino acids: CASRSMAGGRFF. V gene TRBV11-2 combines with J gene TRBJ2-1; 8 bases line up with TRBD2. This CDR3 comprises 12 residues. V trimming: 6 bases; J trimming: 15 bases; junction bases outside the gene matches: 10. Germline V gives CDR1 SGHAT, CDR2 FQNNGV.

DNA of the CDR3: TGTGCCAGCAGCACGGGGCGGGGATCCGTTTACGAGCAGTACGTC. Its protein product is CASSTGRGSVYEQYV. The chain couples TRBV11-2 to TRBJ2-7, with D possibly TRBD2 on 6 matching bases. The CDR3 is 15 amino acids. Germline CDR1 reads SGHAT; CDR2 reads FQNNGV. V was trimmed by 5 bases and J by 4 bases, leaving 18 bases between them.

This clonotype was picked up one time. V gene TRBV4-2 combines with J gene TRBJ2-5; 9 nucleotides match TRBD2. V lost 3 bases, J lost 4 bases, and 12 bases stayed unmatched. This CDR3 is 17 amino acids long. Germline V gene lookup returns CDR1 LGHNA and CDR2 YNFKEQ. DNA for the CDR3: TGTGCCAGCAGCCAGACCCCAGCGGGGGGTCTTGGAGAGACCCAGTACTTC. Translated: CASSQTPAGGLGETQYF.

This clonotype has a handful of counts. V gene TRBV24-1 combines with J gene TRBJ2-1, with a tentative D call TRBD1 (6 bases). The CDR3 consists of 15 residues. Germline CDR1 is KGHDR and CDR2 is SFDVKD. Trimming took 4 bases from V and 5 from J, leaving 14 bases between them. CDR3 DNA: TGTGCCACCAGTGACCCTGGTCAGGGGCACAATGAGCAGTTCTTC. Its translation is CATSDPGQGHNEQFF.

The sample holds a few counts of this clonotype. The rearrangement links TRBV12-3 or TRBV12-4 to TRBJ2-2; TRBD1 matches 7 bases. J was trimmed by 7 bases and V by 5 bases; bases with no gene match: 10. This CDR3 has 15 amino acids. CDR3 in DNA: TGTGCCAGCAGTCCACAGGGGCCCCCGGGCGGGGAGCTGTTTTTT. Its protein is CASSPQGPPGGELFF.

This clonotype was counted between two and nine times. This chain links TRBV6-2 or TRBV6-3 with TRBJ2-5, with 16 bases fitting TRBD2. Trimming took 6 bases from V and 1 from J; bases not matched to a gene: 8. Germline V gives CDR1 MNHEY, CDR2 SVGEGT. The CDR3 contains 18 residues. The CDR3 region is CASSPGTSGGASQETQYF. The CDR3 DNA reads TGTGCCAGCAGCCCCGGGACTAGCGGGGGGGCGAGCCAAGAGACCCAGTACTTC.

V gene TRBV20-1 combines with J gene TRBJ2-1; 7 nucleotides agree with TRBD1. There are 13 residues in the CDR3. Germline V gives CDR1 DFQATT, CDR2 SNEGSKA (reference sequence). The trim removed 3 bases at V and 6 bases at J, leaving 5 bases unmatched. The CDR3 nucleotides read TGCAGTGCTAGTACAGGGGTAGCCAATGAGCAGTTCTTC. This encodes CSASTGVANEQFF.

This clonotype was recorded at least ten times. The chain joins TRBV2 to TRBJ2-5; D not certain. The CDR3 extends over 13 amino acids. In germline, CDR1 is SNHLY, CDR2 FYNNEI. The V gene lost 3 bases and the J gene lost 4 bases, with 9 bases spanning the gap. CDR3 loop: CASSDVGRETQYF. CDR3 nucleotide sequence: TGTGCCAGCAGTGATGTAGGCCGAGAGACCCAGTACTTC.

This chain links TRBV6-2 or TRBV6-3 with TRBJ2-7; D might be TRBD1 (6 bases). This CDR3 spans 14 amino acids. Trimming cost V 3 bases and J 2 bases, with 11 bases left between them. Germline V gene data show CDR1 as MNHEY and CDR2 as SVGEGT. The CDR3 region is CASSYVKGAYEQYF. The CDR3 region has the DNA TGTGCCAGCAGTTATGTGAAGGGGGCCTACGAGCAGTACTTC.

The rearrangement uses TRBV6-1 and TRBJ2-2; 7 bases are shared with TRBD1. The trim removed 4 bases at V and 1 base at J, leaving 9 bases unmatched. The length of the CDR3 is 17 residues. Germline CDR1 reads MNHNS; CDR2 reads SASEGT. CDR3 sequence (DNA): TGTGCCAGCAGTGCCTGGACCCGGACAGGGAACACCGGGGAGCTGTTTTTT. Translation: CASSAWTRTGNTGELFF.

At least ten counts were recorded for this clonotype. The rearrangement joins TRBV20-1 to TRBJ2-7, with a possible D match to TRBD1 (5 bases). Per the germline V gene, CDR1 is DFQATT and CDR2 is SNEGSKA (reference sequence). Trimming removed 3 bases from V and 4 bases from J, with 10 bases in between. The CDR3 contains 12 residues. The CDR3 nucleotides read TGCAGTGCTAGCAGGGCAACTTACGAGCAGTACTTC. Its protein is CSASRATYEQYF.